This T cell receptor beta chain originates from a study of control samples from healthy donors and cancer patients. Clones were read by immunoSEQ multiplex PCR, and TCRdb kept only the in-frame ones, dropping some. The sample has under 150,000 clones, around 87% seen once. This receptor was taken from a man aged 55-75 years in good health. Specimen: blood.

The CDR3 region is CAIRSTGGKNTEAFF. The DNA for the CDR3 is TGTGCCATCAGGTCGACAGGGGGTAAGAACACTGAAGCTTTCTTT. The chain carries TRBV10-3 and TRBJ1-1; 9 nucleotides agree with TRBD1. The CDR3 runs 15 residues. V lost 6 bases, J lost 1 base, and 6 bases stayed unmatched. The V gene's germline CDR1 is ENHRY and CDR2 SYGVKD.